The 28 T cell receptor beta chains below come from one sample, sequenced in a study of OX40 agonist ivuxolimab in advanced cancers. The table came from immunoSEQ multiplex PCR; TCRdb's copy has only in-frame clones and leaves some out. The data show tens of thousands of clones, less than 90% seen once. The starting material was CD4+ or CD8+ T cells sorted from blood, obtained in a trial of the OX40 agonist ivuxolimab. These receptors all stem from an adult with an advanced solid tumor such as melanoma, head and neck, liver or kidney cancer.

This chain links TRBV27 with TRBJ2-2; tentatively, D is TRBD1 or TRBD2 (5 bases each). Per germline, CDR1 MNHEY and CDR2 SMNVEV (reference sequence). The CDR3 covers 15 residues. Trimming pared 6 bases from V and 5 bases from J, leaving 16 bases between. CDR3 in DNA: TGTGCCAGCAGAACGAGGGACGGCCCGACCGGGGAGCTGTTTTTT. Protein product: CASRTRDGPTGELFF.

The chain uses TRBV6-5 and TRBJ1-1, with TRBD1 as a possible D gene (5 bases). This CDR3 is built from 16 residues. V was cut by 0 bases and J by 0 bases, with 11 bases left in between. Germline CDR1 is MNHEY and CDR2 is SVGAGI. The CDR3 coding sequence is TGTGCCAGCAGTTACTCGGTCGGGACCTTGAACACTGAAGCTTTCTTT. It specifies CASSYSVGTLNTEAFF.

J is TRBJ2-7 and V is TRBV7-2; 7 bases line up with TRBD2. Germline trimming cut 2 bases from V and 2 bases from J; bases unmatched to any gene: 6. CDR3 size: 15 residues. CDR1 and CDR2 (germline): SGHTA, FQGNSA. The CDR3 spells CASSLMGGPPYEQYF. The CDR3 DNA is TGTGCCAGCAGCTTAATGGGAGGGCCCCCCTACGAGCAGTACTTC. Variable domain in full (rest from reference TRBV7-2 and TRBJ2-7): GAGVSQSPSNKVTEKGKDVELRCDPISGHTALYWYRQSLGQGLEFLIYFQGNSAPDKSGLPSDRFSAERTGGSVSTLTIQRTQQEDSAVYLCASSLMGGPPYEQYFGPGTRLTVT.

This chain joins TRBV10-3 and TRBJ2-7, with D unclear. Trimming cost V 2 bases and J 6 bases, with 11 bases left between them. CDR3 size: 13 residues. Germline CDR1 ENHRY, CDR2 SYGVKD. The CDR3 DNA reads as TGTGCCATCAGTGAGCCGACGGCAGCCGAGCAGTACTTC. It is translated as CAISEPTAAEQYF.

CDR3 sequence: CASSLWTASYEQYF. CDR3 DNA sequence: TGCGCCAGCAGCTTGTGGACGGCCTCCTACGAGCAGTACTTC. This chain uses TRBV5-1 with TRBJ2-7; unclear D gene. Germline CDR1 reads SGHRS; CDR2 reads YFSETQ. The CDR3 has 14 residues. Trimming pared 1 base from V and 0 bases from J, leaving 8 bases between.

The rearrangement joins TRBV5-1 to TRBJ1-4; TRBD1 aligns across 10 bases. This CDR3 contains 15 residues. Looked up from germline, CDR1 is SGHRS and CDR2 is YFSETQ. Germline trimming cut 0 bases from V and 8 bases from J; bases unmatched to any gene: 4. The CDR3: CASSLGTGGDEKLFF. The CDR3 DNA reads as TGCGCCAGCAGCTTGGGGACAGGGGGAGACGAAAAACTGTTTTTT.

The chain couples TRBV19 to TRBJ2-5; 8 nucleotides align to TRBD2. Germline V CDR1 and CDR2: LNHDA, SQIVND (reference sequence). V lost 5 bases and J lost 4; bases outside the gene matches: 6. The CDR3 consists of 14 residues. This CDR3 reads CASSAQAGVETQYF. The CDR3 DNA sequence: TGTGCCAGTAGTGCGCAAGCGGGAGTAGAGACCCAGTACTTC.

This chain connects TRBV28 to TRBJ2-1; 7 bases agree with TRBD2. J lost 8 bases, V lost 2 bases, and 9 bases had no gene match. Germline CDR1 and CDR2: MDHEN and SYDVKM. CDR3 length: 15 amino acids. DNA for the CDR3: TGTGCCAGCAGTTTAGCGGGAGTAAAGGGAGATGAGCAGTTCTTC. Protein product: CASSLAGVKGDEQFF.

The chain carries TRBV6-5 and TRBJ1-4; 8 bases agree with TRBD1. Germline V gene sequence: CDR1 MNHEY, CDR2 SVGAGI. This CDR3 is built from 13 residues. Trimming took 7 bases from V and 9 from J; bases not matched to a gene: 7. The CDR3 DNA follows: TGTGCCAGCAAAGCAGGGGGCGAAAAAAAACTGTTTTTT. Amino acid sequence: CASKAGGEKKLFF.

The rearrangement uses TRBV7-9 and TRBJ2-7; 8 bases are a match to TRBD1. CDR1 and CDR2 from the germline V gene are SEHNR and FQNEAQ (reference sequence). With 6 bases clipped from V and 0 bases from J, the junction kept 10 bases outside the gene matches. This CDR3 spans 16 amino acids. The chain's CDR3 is CASRRSGQARSYEQYF. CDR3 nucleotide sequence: TGTGCCAGCAGGCGGTCGGGACAGGCCCGCTCCTACGAGCAGTACTTC.

CDR3 nucleotides: TGTGCCAGTACCCCCACGGCGACAGGGGGTATCACCGGGGAGCTGTTTTTT. This sequence encodes CASTPTATGGITGELFF. The V call is TRBV9, the J call TRBJ2-2, with 9 bases aligning to TRBD1. This CDR3 region has 17 residues. CDR1 SGDLS and CDR2 YYNGEE come from the germline V gene. V trimming: 8 bases; J trimming: 4 bases; junction bases outside the gene matches: 15.

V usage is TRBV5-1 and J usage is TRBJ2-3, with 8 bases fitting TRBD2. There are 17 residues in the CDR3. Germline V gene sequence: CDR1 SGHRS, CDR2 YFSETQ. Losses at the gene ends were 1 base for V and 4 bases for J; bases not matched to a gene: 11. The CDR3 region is CASSLLYAGGNSDTQYF. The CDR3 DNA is TGCGCCAGCAGCTTGCTCTATGCGGGAGGTAACTCAGATACGCAGTATTTT.

DNA for the CDR3: TGTGCCAGCAGCGTAGGCCCCAGGAGGGGGGTGGGCAATGAGCAGTTCTTC. Its protein product is CASSVGPRRGVGNEQFF. The V gene is TRBV9, the J gene TRBJ2-1; D possibly uses TRBD1 or TRBD2 (6 bases each). Looked up from germline, CDR1 is SGDLS and CDR2 is YYNGEE. The V end was cut by 0 bases, the J end by 6 bases, with 19 bases between. The length of the CDR3 is 17 residues.

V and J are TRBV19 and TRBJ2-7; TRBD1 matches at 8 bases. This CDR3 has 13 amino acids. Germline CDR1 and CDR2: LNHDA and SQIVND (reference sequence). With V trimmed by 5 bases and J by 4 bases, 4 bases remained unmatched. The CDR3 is CASSDRGRYEQYF. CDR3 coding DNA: TGTGCCAGTAGTGACAGGGGAAGGTACGAGCAGTACTTC.

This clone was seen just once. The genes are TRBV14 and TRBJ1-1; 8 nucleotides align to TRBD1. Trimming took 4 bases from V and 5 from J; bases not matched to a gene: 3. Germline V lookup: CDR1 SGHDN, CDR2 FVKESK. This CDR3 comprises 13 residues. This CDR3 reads CASSLTGETEAFF. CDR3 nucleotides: TGTGCCAGCAGCCTGACAGGGGAGACTGAAGCTTTCTTT. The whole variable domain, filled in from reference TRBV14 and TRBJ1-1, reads EAGVTQFPSHSVIEKGQTVTLRCDPISGHDNLYWYRRVMGKEIKFLLHFVKESKQDESGMPNNRFLAERTGGTYSTLKVQPAELEDSGVYFCASSLTGETEAFFGQGTRLTVV.

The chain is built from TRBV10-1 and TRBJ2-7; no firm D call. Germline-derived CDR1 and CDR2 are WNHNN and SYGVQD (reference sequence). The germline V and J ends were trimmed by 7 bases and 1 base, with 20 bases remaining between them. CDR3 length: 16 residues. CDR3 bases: TGCGCCAGCATCCATAAAAGGGTTCTCTCATCCTACGAGCAGTACTTC. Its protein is CASIHKRVLSSYEQYF.

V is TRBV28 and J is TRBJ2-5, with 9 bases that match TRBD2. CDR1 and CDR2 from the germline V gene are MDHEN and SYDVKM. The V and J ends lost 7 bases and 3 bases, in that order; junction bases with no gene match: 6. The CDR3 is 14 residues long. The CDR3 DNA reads TGTGCCAGCATTCCTAGCGGGATAAAAGAGACCCAGTACTTC. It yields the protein CASIPSGIKETQYF.

CDR3 in amino acids: CASSYPLGEAFF. Written as DNA, the CDR3 is TGTGCCAGCAGCTACCCTTTGGGCGAAGCTTTCTTT. The J gene is TRBJ1-1, the V gene TRBV7-9; D is unresolved. The CDR3 sequence is 12 residues long. Germline CDR1 reads SEHNR; CDR2 reads FQNEAQ (reference sequence). V lost 4 bases and J 8 bases, leaving 11 bases between the germline ends.

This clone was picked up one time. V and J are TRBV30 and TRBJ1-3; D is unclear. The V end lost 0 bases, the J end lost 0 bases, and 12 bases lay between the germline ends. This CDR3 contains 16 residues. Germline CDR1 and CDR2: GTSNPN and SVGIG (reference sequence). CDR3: CAWSVPSYPSGNTIYF. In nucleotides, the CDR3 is TGTGCCTGGAGTGTACCATCCTATCCCTCTGGAAACACCATATATTTT.

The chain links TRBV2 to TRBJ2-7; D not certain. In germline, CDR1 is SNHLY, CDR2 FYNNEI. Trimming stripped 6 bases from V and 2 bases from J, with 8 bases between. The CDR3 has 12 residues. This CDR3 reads CASSPDTYEQYF. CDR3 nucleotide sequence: TGTGCCAGCAGCCCCGACACCTACGAGCAGTACTTC.

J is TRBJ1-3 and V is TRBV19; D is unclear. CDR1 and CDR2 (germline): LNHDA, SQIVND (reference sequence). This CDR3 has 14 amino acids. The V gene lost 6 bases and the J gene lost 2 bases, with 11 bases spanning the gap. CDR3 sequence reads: CASRIPGPGNTIYF. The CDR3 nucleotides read TGTGCCAGTAGGATTCCGGGCCCTGGAAACACCATATATTTT.

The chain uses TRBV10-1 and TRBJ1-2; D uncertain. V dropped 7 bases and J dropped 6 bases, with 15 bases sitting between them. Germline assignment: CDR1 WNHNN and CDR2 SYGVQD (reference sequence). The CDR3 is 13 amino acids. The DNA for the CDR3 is TGCGCCAGCATCCTCCTAGGCGGGGATGGCTACACCTTC. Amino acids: CASILLGGDGYTF.

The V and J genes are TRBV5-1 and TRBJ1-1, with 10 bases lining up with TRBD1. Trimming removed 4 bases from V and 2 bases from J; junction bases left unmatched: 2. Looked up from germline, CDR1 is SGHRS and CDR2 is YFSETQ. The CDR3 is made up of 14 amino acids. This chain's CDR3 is CASSRTGGNTEAFF. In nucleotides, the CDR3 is TGCGCCAGCAGCCGGACAGGGGGTAACACTGAAGCTTTCTTT.

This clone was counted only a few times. The CDR3 region is CASSLAGRHNEQFF. The CDR3 bases are TGCGCCAGCAGCCTAGCGGGACGCCACAATGAGCAGTTCTTC. The chain employs TRBV10-2 and TRBJ2-1; 9 bases match TRBD2. CDR3 length: 14 amino acids. Germline trimming cut 6 bases from V and 5 bases from J; bases unmatched to any gene: 5. Germline V lookup: CDR1 WSHSY, CDR2 SAAADI.

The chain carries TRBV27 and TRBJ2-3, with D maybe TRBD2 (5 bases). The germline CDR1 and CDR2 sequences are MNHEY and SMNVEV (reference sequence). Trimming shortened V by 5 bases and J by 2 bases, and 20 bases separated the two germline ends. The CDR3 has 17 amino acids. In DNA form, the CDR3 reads TGTGCCAGCAGTCCCCGTGGGCCGGGAAGATTCACAGATACGCAGTATTTT. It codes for CASSPRGPGRFTDTQYF.

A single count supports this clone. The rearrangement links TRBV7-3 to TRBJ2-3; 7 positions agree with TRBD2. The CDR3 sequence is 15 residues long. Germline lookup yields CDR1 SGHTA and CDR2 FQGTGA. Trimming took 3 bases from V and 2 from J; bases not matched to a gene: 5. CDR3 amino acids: CASSFRGDPTDTQYF. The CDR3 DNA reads TGTGCCAGCAGCTTCCGGGGGGATCCCACAGATACGCAGTATTTT. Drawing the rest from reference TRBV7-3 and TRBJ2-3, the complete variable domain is GAGVSQTPSNKVTEKGKYVELRCDPISGHTALYWYRQSLGQGPEFLIYFQGTGAADDSGLPNDRFFAVRPEGSVSTLKIQRTERGDSAVYLCASSFRGDPTDTQYFGPGTRLTVL.

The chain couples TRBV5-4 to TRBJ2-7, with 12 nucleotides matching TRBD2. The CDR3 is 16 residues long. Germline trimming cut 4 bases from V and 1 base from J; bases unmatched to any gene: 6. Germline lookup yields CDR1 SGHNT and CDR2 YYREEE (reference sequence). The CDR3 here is CASSPGTSGLSYEQYF. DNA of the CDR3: TGTGCCAGCAGCCCCGGGACTAGCGGGCTGTCCTACGAGCAGTACTTC.

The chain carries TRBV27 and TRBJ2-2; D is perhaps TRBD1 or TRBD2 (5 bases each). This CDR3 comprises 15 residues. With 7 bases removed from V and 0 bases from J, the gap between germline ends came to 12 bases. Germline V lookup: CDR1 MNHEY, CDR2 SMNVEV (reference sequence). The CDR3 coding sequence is TGTGCCAGCAATCACGGGACGGCGAACACCGGGGAGCTGTTTTTT. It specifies CASNHGTANTGELFF.